The 28 T cell receptor beta chains presented below share a single source sample, sequenced in a study of shared clonotypes between healthy human individuals. Terminally differentiated effector memory CD45RA+ cells were excluded by CCR7 positive selection of CD45RO-negative cells. TCRdb's copy holds only in-frame clones and misses some; the assay was immunoSEQ multiplex PCR. The sample lists 1.5 million to 2.5 million clones; about 95% were seen once. Sample: naive CD8+ T cells sorted from blood. These receptors all come from a man aged 18 to 35 in good health.

This clone was detected once. This chain links TRBV6-1 with TRBJ2-3, with 8 bases matching TRBD2. The germline V gene has CDR1 MNHNS and CDR2 SASEGT. The CDR3 has 19 amino acids. The ends lost 3 bases at V and 0 bases at J; junction bases unmatched: 14. The CDR3 region is CASSEVDGRGDPSTDTQYF. The CDR3 DNA follows: TGTGCCAGCAGTGAGGTCGATGGGCGGGGGGACCCTAGCACAGATACGCAGTATTTT.

This chain joins TRBV25-1 and TRBJ1-1; a weak D match, TRBD1 (5 bases). This CDR3 is built from 14 residues. V was cut by 7 bases and J by 1 base, with 13 bases left in between. From germline, CDR1 is MGHDK and CDR2 SYGVNS. CDR3 protein: CASTPGTSNTEAFF. The CDR3 DNA reads TGTGCCAGCACCCCAGGGACCTCGAACACTGAAGCTTTCTTT.

V gene TRBV29-1 combines with J gene TRBJ2-3; 9 nucleotides line up with TRBD2. The CDR3 sequence is 13 residues long. V lost 8 bases to trimming and J lost 5 bases; unmatched junction nucleotides: 8. Germline CDR1 reads SQVTM; CDR2 reads ANQGSEA. The DNA of the CDR3 is TGCAGCCTTGGGCGCGGGGGGGTAGATACGCAGTATTTT. This codes for CSLGRGGVDTQYF.

The chain couples TRBV27 to TRBJ2-7; the D gene could be TRBD1 or TRBD2 (5 bases each). Germline V lookup: CDR1 MNHEY, CDR2 SMNVEV (reference sequence). Trimming left V 0 bases short and J 2 bases short, with 14 bases between. CDR3 length equals 16 residues. This CDR3 is CASSLSLGTMTYEQYF. DNA of the CDR3: TGTGCCAGCAGTTTATCTCTCGGGACGATGACCTACGAGCAGTACTTC.

The chain carries TRBV6-5 and TRBJ1-2; D is perhaps TRBD1 (6 bases). There are 14 residues in the CDR3. Germline CDR1 reads MNHEY; CDR2 reads SVGAGI. V lost 7 bases and J 2 bases, leaving 14 bases between the germline ends. The CDR3 DNA is TGTGCCAGCACCCAAATGACAGGAAACTATGGCTACACCTTC. This sequence encodes CASTQMTGNYGYTF.

This chain uses TRBV6-1 with TRBJ2-7, with a weak D call TRBD1 (5 bases). This CDR3 region has 13 residues. Trimming pared 8 bases from V and 2 bases from J, leaving 13 bases between. CDR1 and CDR2 (germline): MNHNS, SASEGT. Here the CDR3 reads CASHHRPPYEQYF. The CDR3 region has the DNA TGTGCCAGCCATCACAGGCCCCCCTACGAGCAGTACTTC.

This chain links TRBV4-1 with TRBJ2-1, with 10 bases identical to TRBD2. The V and J ends lost 0 bases and 4 bases, in that order; junction bases with no gene match: 6. The CDR3 runs 17 residues. In germline, CDR1 is MGHRA, CDR2 YSYEKL. CDR3 bases: TGCGCCAGCAGCCAAGATGAACTAGCGGGACAGTACAATGAGCAGTTCTTC. This translates into CASSQDELAGQYNEQFF.

V and J are TRBV7-3 and TRBJ2-1; D is unresolved. The V end was cut by 5 bases, the J end by 1 base, with 9 bases between. CDR3 size: 14 residues. The germline V gene encodes CDR1 SGHTA and CDR2 FQGTGA. As DNA, the CDR3 is TGTGCCAGCAGCCCCGAAGGTTCCTACAATGAGCAGTTCTTC. This translates into CASSPEGSYNEQFF.

This CDR3 reads CASSEAWTGGWYTQYF. The CDR3 DNA reads as TGTGCCAGCAGTGAAGCCTGGACAGGGGGCTGGTATACGCAGTATTTT. The rearrangement links TRBV6-1 to TRBJ2-3; 11 bases are a match to TRBD1. CDR3 size: 16 residues. Germline V gene data show CDR1 as MNHNS and CDR2 as SASEGT. Trimming took 0 bases from V and 7 from J; bases not matched to a gene: 6.

The chain joins TRBV5-1 to TRBJ1-1; 8 nucleotides match TRBD1. Trimming took 0 bases from V and 1 from J; bases not matched to a gene: 8. This CDR3 is built from 17 residues. In germline, CDR1 is SGHRS, CDR2 YFSETQ. The CDR3 spells CASSLGQGARGNTEAFF. The CDR3 bases are TGCGCCAGCAGCTTGGGTCAGGGGGCGCGAGGGAACACTGAAGCTTTCTTT.

Turning to this clone: The sample has other DNA sequences that encode this CDR3 too. This chain links TRBV6-5 with TRBJ2-1; D might be TRBD2 (6 bases). This CDR3 comprises 14 residues. Germline V gene sequence: CDR1 MNHEY, CDR2 SVGAGI. V was pared by 2 bases and J by 6 bases, with 11 bases between. The CDR3 bases are TGTGCCAGCAGTTACACGGGAGCGGGCAATGAGCAGTTCTTC. This translates into CASSYTGAGNEQFF.

J is TRBJ2-1 and V is TRBV13, with TRBD2 matching over 12 bases. The length of the CDR3 is 15 residues. CDR1 is PRHDT, CDR2 FYEKMQ, per germline (reference sequence). J was trimmed by 8 bases and V by 5 bases; bases with no gene match: 7. DNA of the CDR3: TGTGCCAGCAGCCCGACTAGCGGGAGTTGGGATGAGCAGTTCTTC. It codes for CASSPTSGSWDEQFF.

The chain uses TRBV9 and TRBJ2-7, with no clear D. CDR3 length: 14 amino acids. The germline V and J ends were trimmed by 0 bases and 5 bases, with 12 bases remaining between them. Per the germline V gene, CDR1 is SGDLS and CDR2 is YYNGEE. The CDR3 is CASSVDLGINEQYF. The CDR3 bases are TGTGCCAGCAGCGTAGATCTGGGCATCAACGAGCAGTACTTC.

This clone was observed once. V gene TRBV5-1 combines with J gene TRBJ1-1; D unresolved. Germline CDR1 reads SGHRS; CDR2 reads YFSETQ. The CDR3 is made up of 17 amino acids. V gave up 4 bases and J gave up 4 bases, with 23 bases separating them. CDR3 nucleotide sequence: TGCGCCAGCAGCGTATTCAACAGCGAATCTAAATCCACTGAAGCTTTCTTT. It encodes CASSVFNSESKSTEAFF.

As to this clone: This CDR3 fails to terminate in the conserved phenylalanine or tryptophan, so it likely reflects a read error. The limits of the CDR3 on the DNA are not certain, so only TCRdb's listed CDR3 is given. V is TRBV6-9 and J is TRBJ2-7; the DNA was not compared with TRBD1, the D call given in the table. Germline V gene data show CDR1 as MNHGY and CDR2 as SVAAGI. A total of 10 residues make up the CDR3, ends included. CDR3: CAPSGGQGLC.

V is TRBV27 and J is TRBJ2-1, with 7 bases that match TRBD2. V dropped 3 bases and J dropped 4; count of bases not matched to a gene: 6. This CDR3 spans 15 amino acids. The V gene's germline CDR1 is MNHEY and CDR2 SMNVEV (reference sequence). The CDR3 bases are TGTGCCAGCAGTTTGGCGGGAGCAGGTTACAATGAGCAGTTCTTC. This translates into CASSLAGAGYNEQFF.

V and J are TRBV10-2 and TRBJ2-7; TRBD2 matches 11 bases. This CDR3 has 16 amino acids. V shed 7 bases, J shed 0 bases, and the junction held 8 bases outside the gene matches. The germline V gene has CDR1 WSHSY and CDR2 SAAADI. This chain's CDR3 is CASNNPGTSGSYEQYF. For the CDR3, the DNA is TGCGCCAGCAATAATCCCGGGACTAGCGGCTCCTACGAGCAGTACTTC.

Points on this clone: The sample contains more than one DNA sequence encoding this CDR3. The rearrangement uses TRBV7-6 and TRBJ1-2; 10 bases fit TRBD1. The CDR3 is 13 amino acids. The germline gives CDR1 SGHVS, CDR2 FNYEAQ. V dropped 4 bases and J dropped 6; count of bases not matched to a gene: 2. CDR3 nucleotide sequence: TGTGCCAGCAGCTCAGGACAGGGGGATGGCTACACCTTC. It translates to CASSSGQGDGYTF.

The CDR3 sequence is CASRRLSGGGNEQFF. CDR3 DNA sequence: TGTGCCAGCAGGAGACTAAGCGGGGGCGGGAATGAGCAGTTCTTC. V is TRBV2 and J is TRBJ2-1, with TRBD2 matching 8 bases. With V trimmed by 6 bases and J by 7 bases, 11 bases remained unmatched. Germline CDR1 and CDR2: SNHLY and FYNNEI. The CDR3 has 15 amino acids.

This clone was seen more than once but under ten times. The chain has TRBV1 and TRBJ1-5; TRBD1 is the table's D call and was not checked against the DNA. TRBV1 represents a pseudogene. This CDR3 spans 14 amino acids. In nucleotides, the CDR3 is TGCACCAGCAGCCAGGGACAGATCACACAGCCCCAGCATTTT. Translation: CTSSQGQITQPQHF.

This rearrangement joins TRBV2 to TRBJ2-1; 13 bases line up with TRBD2. CDR3 size: 14 residues. Trimming removed 8 bases from V and 9 bases from J; junction bases left unmatched: 7. The V gene's germline CDR1 is SNHLY and CDR2 FYNNEI. CDR3 coding DNA: TGTGCCAGCGCCACTAGCGGGAGGGCCGGTGAGCAGTTCTTC. This codes for CASATSGRAGEQFF. The whole variable domain, filled in from reference TRBV2 and TRBJ2-1, reads EPEVTQTPSHQVTQMGQEVILRCVPISNHLYFYWYRQILGQKVEFLVSFYNNEISEKSEIFDDQFSVERPDGSNFTLKIRSTKLEDSAMYFCASATSGRAGEQFFGPGTRLTVL.

J is TRBJ2-1 and V is TRBV27, with a weak D call TRBD1 (6 bases). The CDR3 runs 14 residues. From germline, CDR1 is MNHEY and CDR2 SMNVEV (reference sequence). V dropped 2 bases and J dropped 10 bases, with 15 bases sitting between them. The CDR3 sequence: CASSLVGTLGEQFF. Here the CDR3 DNA reads TGTGCCAGCAGTTTAGTTGGGACATTAGGGGAGCAGTTCTTC.

The rearrangement uses TRBV27 and TRBJ2-2; no reliable D call. The germline V and J ends were trimmed by 5 bases and 6 bases, with 7 bases remaining between them. Germline CDR1 and CDR2: MNHEY and SMNVEV (reference sequence). The CDR3 consists of 12 residues. The CDR3 sequence: CASSPTSGELFF. DNA of the CDR3: TGTGCCAGCAGTCCGACGTCCGGGGAGCTGTTTTTT.

The chain links TRBV7-8 to TRBJ2-7, with D unresolved. CDR1 and CDR2 from the germline V gene are SGHVS and FQNEAQ. The CDR3 is 10 amino acids. Trimming stripped 8 bases from V and 3 bases from J, with 5 bases between. The CDR3 nucleotides read TGTGCCAGCGGGGACTACGAGCAGTACTTC. Protein product: CASGDYEQYF.

This chain links TRBV5-6 with TRBJ2-5; a possible D gene is TRBD2 (5 bases). Germline CDR1 reads SGHDT; CDR2 reads YYEEEE. Trimming cost V 2 bases and J 5 bases, with 16 bases left between them. This CDR3 is 15 amino acids long. The CDR3 region has the DNA TGTGCCAGCAGCTTCCCACCCGGGGTCGGGGAGACCCAGTACTTC. Its protein is CASSFPPGVGETQYF.

This clone was seen only once. A junction boundary mismatches the germline segment, possibly from a read error. The sample carries other DNA sequences with the same CDR3. J is TRBJ2-1 and V is TRBV28; D is ambiguous. The CDR3 contains 11 residues. Germline V CDR1 and CDR2: MDHEN, SYDVKM. The CDR3 nucleotides read TGTGCTAGCAGTTTAAGCAATGAGCAGTTCTTC. It specifies CASSLSNEQFF.

This sequence joins TRBV27 and TRBJ1-5, with no clear D. The length of the CDR3 is 14 residues. V lost 5 bases and J 0 bases, leaving 8 bases between the germline ends. The germline gives CDR1 MNHEY, CDR2 SMNVEV (reference sequence). The CDR3 loop is CASSGVNSNQPQHF. In nucleotides, the CDR3 is TGTGCCAGCAGTGGGGTTAATAGCAATCAGCCCCAGCATTTT.

This chain connects TRBV15 to TRBJ2-1; TRBD1 agrees at 8 bases. This CDR3 has 16 residues. V gave up 5 bases and J gave up 6 bases; unmatched junction bases: 12. The germline V gene has CDR1 LNHNV and CDR2 YYDKDF (reference sequence). This chain's CDR3 is CATSLNPQGDSNEQFF. Here the CDR3 DNA reads TGTGCCACCAGCCTCAATCCACAGGGGGATAGCAATGAGCAGTTCTTC.